This T cell receptor (beta chain) is drawn from a study of OX40 agonist ivuxolimab in advanced cancers. Study background: People in dose escalation had one of these cancers: hepatocellular carcinoma, melanoma, renal cell or head and neck cancer. Among those treated, three patients had partial responses, one with hepatocellular carcinoma and two with cutaneous melanoma. Study outcomes and limitations: The average count of expanded clones was higher among CD8+ T cells than among CD4+.

Here immunoSEQ multiplex PCR was the method, and the copy in TCRdb shows in-frame clones only, minus some. The table has about 69,000 clones, roughly nine tenths seen once. A few counts support this clone. Its target is not known. Germline CDR1 reads SEHNR; CDR2 reads FQNEAQ (reference sequence). Deletions cut 1 base from V and 3 bases from J, with 10 bases between. This CDR3 region has 15 residues. The sequence was obtained from an adult with an advanced solid tumor such as melanoma, head and neck, liver or kidney cancer. Specimen: CD4+ or CD8+ T cells sorted from blood, collected in a trial of the OX40 agonist ivuxolimab. The chain joins TRBV7-9 to TRBJ2-1; D is undetermined. The CDR3 DNA follows: TGTGCCAGCAGCTTAGAACTGGACGTCTACAATGAGCAGTTCTTC. It yields the protein CASSLELDVYNEQFF. The full variable domain, its missing parts supplied by reference TRBV7-9 and TRBJ2-1, is DTGVSQNPRHKITKRGQNVTFRCDPISEHNRLYWYRQTLGQGPEFLTYFQNEAQLEKSRLLSDRFSAERPKGSFSTLEIQRTEQGDSAMYLCASSLELDVYNEQFFGPGTRLTVL.